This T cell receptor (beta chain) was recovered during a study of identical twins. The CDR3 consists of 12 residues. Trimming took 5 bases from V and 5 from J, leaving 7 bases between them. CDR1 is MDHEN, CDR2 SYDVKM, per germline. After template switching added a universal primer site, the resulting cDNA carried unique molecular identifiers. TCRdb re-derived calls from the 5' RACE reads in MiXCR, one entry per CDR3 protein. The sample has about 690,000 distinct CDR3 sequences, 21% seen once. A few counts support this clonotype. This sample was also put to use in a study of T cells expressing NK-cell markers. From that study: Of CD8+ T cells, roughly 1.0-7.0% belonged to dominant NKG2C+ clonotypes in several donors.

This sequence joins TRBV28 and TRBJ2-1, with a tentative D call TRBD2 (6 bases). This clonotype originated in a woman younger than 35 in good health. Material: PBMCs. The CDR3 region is CASSAGNNEQFF. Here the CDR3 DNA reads TGTGCCAGCAGTGCGGGGAACAATGAGCAGTTCTTC.